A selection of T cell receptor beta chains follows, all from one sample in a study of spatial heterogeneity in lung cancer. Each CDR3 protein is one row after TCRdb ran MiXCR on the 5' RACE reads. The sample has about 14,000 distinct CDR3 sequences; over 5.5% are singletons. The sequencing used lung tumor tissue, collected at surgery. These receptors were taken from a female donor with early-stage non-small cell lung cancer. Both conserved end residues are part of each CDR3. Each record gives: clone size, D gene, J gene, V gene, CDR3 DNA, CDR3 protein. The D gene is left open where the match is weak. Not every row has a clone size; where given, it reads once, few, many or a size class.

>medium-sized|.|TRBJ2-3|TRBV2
TGTGCCAGCAGTGAGATAAACAGGAAAGGCGGCACAGATACGCAGTATTTT
CASSEINRKGGTDTQYF
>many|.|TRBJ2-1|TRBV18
TGTGCCAGCTCGCGAATGGGGGGCGCGGGTTCATCTAATGAGCAGTTCTTC
CASSRMGGAGSSNEQFF
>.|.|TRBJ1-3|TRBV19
TGTGCCAGCCAGCGACTGAGCTCTGGAAACACCATATATTTT
CASQRLSSGNTIYF
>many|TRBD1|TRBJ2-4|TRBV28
TGTGCCAGCAGATCGACAGGGACCAACCTGTGGTACTTC
CASRSTGTNLWYF
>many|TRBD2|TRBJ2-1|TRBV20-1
TGCAGTGCTAGACCCGGGACTAGCCCGTCCAATGAGCAGTTCTTC
CSARPGTSPSNEQFF
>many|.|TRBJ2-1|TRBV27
TGTGCCAGCAGCAACAGGGCTCGATACAATGAGCAGTTCTTC
CASSNRARYNEQFF
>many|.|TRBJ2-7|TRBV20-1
TGCAGTGCTAGAGACGAGACAGGAGACTACGAGCAGTACTTC
CSARDETGDYEQYF
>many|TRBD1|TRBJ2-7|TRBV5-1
TGCGCCAGCAGCTCCACAGGGGGCTACTACGAGCAGTACTTC
CASSSTGGYYEQYF
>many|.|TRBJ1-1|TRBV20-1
TGCAGTGCTGAAGACAGCCCGAACACTGAAGCTTTCTTT
CSAEDSPNTEAFF
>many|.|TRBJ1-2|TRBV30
TGTGCCTGGAGTGCCGTAGGGGGCTACACCTTC
CAWSAVGGYTF
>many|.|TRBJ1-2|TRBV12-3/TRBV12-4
TGTGCCAGCACCCCCGGGGGGTATTTCTATGGCTACACCTTC
CASTPGGYFYGYTF
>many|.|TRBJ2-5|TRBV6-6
TGTGCCAGCAGTTACACGGGACGGAGGGAGACCCAGTACTTC
CASSYTGRRETQYF
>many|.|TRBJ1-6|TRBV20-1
TGCAGTGCTACCAGGGGAGTTAGAAATTCACCCCTCCACTTT
CSATRGVRNSPLHF
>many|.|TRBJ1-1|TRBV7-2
TGTGCCAGCAGCTTGGTATTGAACACTGAAGCTTTCTTT
CASSLVLNTEAFF
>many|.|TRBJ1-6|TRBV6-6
TGTGCCAGCAAAAGCAGAAATTCACCCCTCCACTTT
CASKSRNSPLHF
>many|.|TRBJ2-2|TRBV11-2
TGTGCCAGCAGCTTAAGCTGGGTTCACACCGGGGAGCTGTTTTTT
CASSLSWVHTGELFF
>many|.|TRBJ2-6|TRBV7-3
TGTGCCAGCACTCAACTCTCTGGGGCCAACGTCCTGACTTTC
CASTQLSGANVLTF
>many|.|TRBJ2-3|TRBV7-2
TGTGCCAGCACCGAGACAGCCGGTACGCAGTATTTT
CASTETAGTQYF
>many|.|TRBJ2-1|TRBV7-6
TGTGCCAGCAGCTCGCTATTGGGCCCCAATGAGCAGTTCTTC
CASSSLLGPNEQFF
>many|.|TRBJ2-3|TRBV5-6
TGTGCCAGCAGCGAGGACACAGATACGCAGTATTTT
CASSEDTDTQYF
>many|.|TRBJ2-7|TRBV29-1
TGCAGCGTTGGAATCCAGGGTACCTACGAGCAGTACTTC
CSVGIQGTYEQYF
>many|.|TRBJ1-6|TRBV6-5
TGTGCCAGCAGTTACTCGTCCCTCCGATCACCCCTCCACTTT
CASSYSSLRSPLHF
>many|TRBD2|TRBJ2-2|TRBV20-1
TGCAGTGCTAGAGGCTTCGGGACTAGTATCACCGGGGAGCTGTTTTTT
CSARGFGTSITGELFF
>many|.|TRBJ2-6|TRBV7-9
TGTGCCAGCAGCTCCCGGGCCAGCAGGGCTGGGGCCAACGTCCTGACTTTC
CASSSRASRAGANVLTF
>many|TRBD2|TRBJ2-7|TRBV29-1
TGCAGCGTTGGTTCTAGCGGGGTTAACGAGCAGTACTTC
CSVGSSGVNEQYF
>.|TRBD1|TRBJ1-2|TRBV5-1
TGCGCCAGCAGCATACGATGGGACAGAGAGAATGGCTACACCTTC
CASSIRWDRENGYTF
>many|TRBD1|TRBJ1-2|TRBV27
TGTGCCAGCAGTCCTGGGGACAGGGATGGCTACACCTTC
CASSPGDRDGYTF
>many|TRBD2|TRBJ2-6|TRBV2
TGTGCCAGCAGACTAGCGGCGGTGGCTAATCTCCCTTCTGGGGCCAACGTCCTGACTTTC
CASRLAAVANLPSGANVLTF
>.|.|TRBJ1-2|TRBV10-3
TGTGCCATCAGTTCCGACGAGGGCTATGGCTACACCTTC
CAISSDEGYGYTF
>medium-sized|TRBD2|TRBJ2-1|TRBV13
TGTGCCAGCAGCTCCGCCCTCAGCGGGGGGAATGAGCAGTTCTTC
CASSSALSGGNEQFF
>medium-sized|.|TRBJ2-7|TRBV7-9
TGTGCCAGCAGCCAAAATACAAATTACGAGCAGTACTTC
CASSQNTNYEQYF
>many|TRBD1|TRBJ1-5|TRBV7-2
TGTGCCAGCAGCTTATCTTCAACCCGGGACAGGGGTTTTCAGCCCCAGCATTTT
CASSLSSTRDRGFQPQHF
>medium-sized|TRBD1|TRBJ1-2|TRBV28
TGTGCCAGCCGCCCAGGGGGCATATATGGCTACACCTTC
CASRPGGIYGYTF
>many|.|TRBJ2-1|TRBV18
TGTGCCAGCTCACGCGAATACTGGGATTTAGGCTACAATGAGCAGTTCTTC
CASSREYWDLGYNEQFF
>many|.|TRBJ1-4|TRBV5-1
TGCGCCAGCAGCTTTCTCTCCCCGGCAACTAATGAAAAACTGTTTTTT
CASSFLSPATNEKLFF
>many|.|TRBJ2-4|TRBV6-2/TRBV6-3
TGTGCCAGCAGTTACTCGGGATTAGCCAAAAACATTCAGTACTTC
CASSYSGLAKNIQYF
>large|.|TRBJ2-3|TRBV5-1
TGCGCCAGCAGCCGAGAACAAGTAGCAGATACGCAGTATTTT
CASSREQVADTQYF
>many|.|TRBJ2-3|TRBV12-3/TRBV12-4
TGTGCCAGCAGTTTAGGCGCAGGGAGTGGAGATACGCAGTATTTT
CASSLGAGSGDTQYF
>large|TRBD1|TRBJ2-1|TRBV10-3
TGTGCCATCGGGACAGGAAAGGTGGGCACGAATGAGCAGTTCTTC
CAIGTGKVGTNEQFF
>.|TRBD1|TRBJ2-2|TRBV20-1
TGCAGTGCTACCGACAGGGTCACCGGGGAGCTGTTTTTT
CSATDRVTGELFF
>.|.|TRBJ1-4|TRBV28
TGTGCCAGCAGTTTATTGAGAGGGGTTGGAAGCGAAAAACTGTTTTTT
CASSLLRGVGSEKLFF
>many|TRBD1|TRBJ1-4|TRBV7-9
TGTGCCAGCAGCGAACTACCGGGACAGACTAATGAAAAACTGTTTTTT
CASSELPGQTNEKLFF
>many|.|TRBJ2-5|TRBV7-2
TGTGCCAGCAGCCTAAACAGGGGAGGGGAGACCCAGTACTTC
CASSLNRGGETQYF
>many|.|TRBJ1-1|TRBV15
TGTGCCACCAGTAATACTGAACGAAGGGGGAACACTGAAGCTTTCTTT
CATSNTERRGNTEAFF
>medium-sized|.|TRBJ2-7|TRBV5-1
TGCGCCAGAGATACAGGCTACGAGCAGTACTTC
CARDTGYEQYF
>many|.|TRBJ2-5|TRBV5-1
TGCGCCAGCAGCCCCGAGGGGGGGGGCGGAGAGACCCAGTACTTC
CASSPEGGGGETQYF